A selection of T cell receptor beta chains follows, all from one sample in a study of a mutant IDH1 vaccine in newly diagnosed glioma. Measured with immunoSEQ multiplex PCR; TCRdb has only the in-frame clones, and not every one. The profile shows around 32,000 clones, just under 80% of them singletons. No cognate antigen is known for these TCRs. Material: PBMCs, obtained from a glioma patient whose treatment included an IDH1 peptide vaccine. These receptors were collected from a man aged 35 to 55 with glioma. Some clones in this sample may be carry-over from other donors' samples. CDR3s leave out the opening cysteine and the closing phenylalanine or tryptophan. Each record gives: V gene, J gene, CDR3 protein.

TRBV27	TRBJ1-2	ASSLEGAQGYT
TRBV6-5	TRBJ1-1	ASSYSGAGGRRAF
TRBV5-4	TRBJ1-3	ASSVGGEDTIY
TRBV5-4	TRBJ2-1	ASSLRDSYNEQF
TRBV19	TRBJ1-5	ASKRGRGDNQPQH
TRBV6-5	TRBJ1-5	ASSYSRTGKYQPQH
TRBV5-6	TRBJ1-1	ASNSPGDTEAF
TRBV29-1	TRBJ2-7	SVATRLTSYEQY
TRBV7-6	TRBJ1-1	ASTSAGSTNTEAF
TRBV6-5	TRBJ1-2	ASSYDGNYGYT